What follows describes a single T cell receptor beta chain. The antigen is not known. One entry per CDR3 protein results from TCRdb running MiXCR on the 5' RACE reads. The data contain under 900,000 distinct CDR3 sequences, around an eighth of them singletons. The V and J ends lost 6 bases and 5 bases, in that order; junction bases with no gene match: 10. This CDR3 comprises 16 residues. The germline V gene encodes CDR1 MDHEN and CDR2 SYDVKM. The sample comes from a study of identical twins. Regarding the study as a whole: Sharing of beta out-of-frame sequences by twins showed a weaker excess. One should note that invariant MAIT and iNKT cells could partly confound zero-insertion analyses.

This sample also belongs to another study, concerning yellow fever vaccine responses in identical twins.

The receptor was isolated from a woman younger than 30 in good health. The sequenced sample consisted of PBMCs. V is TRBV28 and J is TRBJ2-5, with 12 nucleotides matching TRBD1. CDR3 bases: TGTGCCAGCAGCGACGGGACAGGGGGCGTATTGGAGACCCAGTACTTC. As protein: CASSDGTGGVLETQYF.